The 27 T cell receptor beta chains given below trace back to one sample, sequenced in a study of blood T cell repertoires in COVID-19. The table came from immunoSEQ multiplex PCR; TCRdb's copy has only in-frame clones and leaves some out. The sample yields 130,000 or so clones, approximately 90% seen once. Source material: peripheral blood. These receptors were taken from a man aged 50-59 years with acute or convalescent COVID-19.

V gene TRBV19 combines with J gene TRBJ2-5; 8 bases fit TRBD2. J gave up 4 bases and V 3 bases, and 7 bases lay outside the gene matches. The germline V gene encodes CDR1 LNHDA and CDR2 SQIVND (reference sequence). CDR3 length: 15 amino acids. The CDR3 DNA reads TGTGCCAGTAGTATGGGTTCTAGCGGGCCAGAGACCCAGTACTTC. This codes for CASSMGSSGPETQYF.

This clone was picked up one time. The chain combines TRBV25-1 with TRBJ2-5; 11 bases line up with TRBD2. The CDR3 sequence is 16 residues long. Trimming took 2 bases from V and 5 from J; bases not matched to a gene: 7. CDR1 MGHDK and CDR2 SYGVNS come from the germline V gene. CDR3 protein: CASSEGTSGRFETQYF. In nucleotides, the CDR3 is TGTGCCAGCAGTGAAGGAACTAGCGGGAGATTTGAGACCCAGTACTTC.

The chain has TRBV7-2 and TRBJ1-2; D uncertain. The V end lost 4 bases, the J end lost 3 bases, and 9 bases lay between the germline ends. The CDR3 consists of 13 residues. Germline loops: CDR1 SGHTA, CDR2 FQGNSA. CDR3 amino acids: CASSYSDYYGYTF. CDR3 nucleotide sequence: TGTGCCAGCAGCTATTCGGACTACTATGGCTACACCTTC.

The CDR3 DNA sequence: TGTGCCAGTAGTATCGGGACAGGGGTTTTCGAGCAGTACTTC. Translating it yields CASSIGTGVFEQYF. The chain combines TRBV19 with TRBJ2-7; TRBD1 agrees at 10 bases. The V segment lost 3 bases and the J segment 6 bases; nucleotides outside the gene matches: 5. The CDR3 length is 14 residues. The germline gives CDR1 LNHDA, CDR2 SQIVND (reference sequence).

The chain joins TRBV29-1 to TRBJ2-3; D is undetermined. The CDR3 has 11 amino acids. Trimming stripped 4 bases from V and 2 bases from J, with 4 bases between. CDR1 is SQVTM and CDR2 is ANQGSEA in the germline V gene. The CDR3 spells CSVAYTDTQYF. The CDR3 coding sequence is TGCAGCGTTGCCTACACAGATACGCAGTATTTT.

CDR3 coding DNA: TGTGCCAGCGGGCCGGGACTACATTTCACAGATACGCAGTATTTT. This codes for CASGPGLHFTDTQYF. V gene TRBV6-5 combines with J gene TRBJ2-3; 7 bases agree with TRBD2. The junction had 10 bases not matched to a gene; V was cut back by 8 bases and J by 2 bases. Per germline, CDR1 MNHEY and CDR2 SVGAGI. The CDR3 runs 15 residues.

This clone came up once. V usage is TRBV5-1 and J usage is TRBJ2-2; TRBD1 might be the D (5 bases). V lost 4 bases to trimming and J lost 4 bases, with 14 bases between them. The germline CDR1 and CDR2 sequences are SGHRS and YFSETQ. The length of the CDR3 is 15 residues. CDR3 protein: CASSEDSQGTGELFF. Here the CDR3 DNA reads TGCGCCAGCAGCGAAGACTCCCAGGGCACCGGGGAGCTGTTTTTT.

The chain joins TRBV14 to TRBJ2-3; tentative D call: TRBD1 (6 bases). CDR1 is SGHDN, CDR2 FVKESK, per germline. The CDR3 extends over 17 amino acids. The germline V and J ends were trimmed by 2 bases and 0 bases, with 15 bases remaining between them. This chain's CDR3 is CASSQTAGEPSTDTQYF. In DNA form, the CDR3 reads TGTGCCAGCAGCCAAACCGCAGGGGAGCCTAGCACAGATACGCAGTATTTT.

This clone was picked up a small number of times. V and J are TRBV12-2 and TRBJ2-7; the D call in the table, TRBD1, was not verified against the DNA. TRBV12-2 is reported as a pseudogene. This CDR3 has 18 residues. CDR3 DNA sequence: TGTGCAAGTCGCTACCGAGACAGGGGGCCCTATTTTCACTACGAGCAGTACTTC. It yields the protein CASRYRDRGPYFHYEQYF.

CDR3: CASSERRPGPRDPGANVLTF. CDR3 sequence (DNA): TGTGCCAGCAGTGAACGGCGCCCCGGTCCCAGGGATCCTGGGGCCAACGTCCTGACTTTC. The V gene is TRBV2, the J gene TRBJ2-6; D possibly corresponds to TRBD1 (5 bases). The germline V and J ends were trimmed by 2 bases and 2 bases, with 22 bases remaining between them. This CDR3 region has 20 residues. The germline gives CDR1 SNHLY, CDR2 FYNNEI. Full variable domain (missing parts from reference TRBV2 and TRBJ2-6): EPEVTQTPSHQVTQMGQEVILRCVPISNHLYFYWYRQILGQKVEFLVSFYNNEISEKSEIFDDQFSVERPDGSNFTLKIRSTKLEDSAMYFCASSERRPGPRDPGANVLTFGAGSRLTVL.

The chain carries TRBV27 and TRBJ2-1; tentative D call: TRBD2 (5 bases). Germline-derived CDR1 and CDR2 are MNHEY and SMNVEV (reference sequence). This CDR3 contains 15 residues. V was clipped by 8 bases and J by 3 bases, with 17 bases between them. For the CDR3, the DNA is TGTGCCAGCCTCCCCGGGGTCCCGCGCTACAATGAGCAGTTCTTC. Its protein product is CASLPGVPRYNEQFF.

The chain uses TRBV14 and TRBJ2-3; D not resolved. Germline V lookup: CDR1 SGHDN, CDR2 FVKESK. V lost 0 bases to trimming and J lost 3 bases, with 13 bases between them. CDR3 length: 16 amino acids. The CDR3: CASSQEQYSTTDTQYF. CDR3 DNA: TGTGCCAGCAGCCAAGAGCAATATAGCACGACAGATACGCAGTATTTT.

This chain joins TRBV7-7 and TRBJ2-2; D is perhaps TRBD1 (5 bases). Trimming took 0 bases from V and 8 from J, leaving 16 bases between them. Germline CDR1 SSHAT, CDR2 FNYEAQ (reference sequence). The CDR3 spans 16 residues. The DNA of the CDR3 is TGTGCCAGCAGCTTAGCCAGACAAAACCAGGGAGGGGAGCTGTTTTTT. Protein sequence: CASSLARQNQGGELFF.

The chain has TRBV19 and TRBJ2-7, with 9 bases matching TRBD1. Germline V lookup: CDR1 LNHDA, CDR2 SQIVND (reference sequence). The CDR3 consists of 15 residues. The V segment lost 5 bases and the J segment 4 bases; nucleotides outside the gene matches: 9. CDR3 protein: CASSLAGTGSYEQYF. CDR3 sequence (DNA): TGTGCCAGTAGTCTCGCCGGGACAGGGAGTTACGAGCAGTACTTC.

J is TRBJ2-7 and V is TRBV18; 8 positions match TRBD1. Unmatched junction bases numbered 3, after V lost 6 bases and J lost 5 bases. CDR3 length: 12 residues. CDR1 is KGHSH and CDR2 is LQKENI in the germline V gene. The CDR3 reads CASSTQGDEQYF. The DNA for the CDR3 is TGTGCCAGCTCCACACAGGGGGACGAGCAGTACTTC.

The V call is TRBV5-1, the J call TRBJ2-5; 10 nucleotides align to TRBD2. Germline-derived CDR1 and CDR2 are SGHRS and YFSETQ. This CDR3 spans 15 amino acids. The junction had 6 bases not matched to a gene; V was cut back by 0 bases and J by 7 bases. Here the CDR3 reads CASSLASGSWGTQYF. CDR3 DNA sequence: TGCGCCAGCAGCTTGGCTAGCGGGAGCTGGGGGACCCAGTACTTC.

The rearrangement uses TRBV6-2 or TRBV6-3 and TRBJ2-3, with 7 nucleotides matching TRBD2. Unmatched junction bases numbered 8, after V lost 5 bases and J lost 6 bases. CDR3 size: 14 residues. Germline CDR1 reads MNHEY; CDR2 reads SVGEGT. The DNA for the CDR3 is TGTGCCAGCAGTCAAAACGGACTAGTGGATACGCAGTATTTT. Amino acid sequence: CASSQNGLVDTQYF.

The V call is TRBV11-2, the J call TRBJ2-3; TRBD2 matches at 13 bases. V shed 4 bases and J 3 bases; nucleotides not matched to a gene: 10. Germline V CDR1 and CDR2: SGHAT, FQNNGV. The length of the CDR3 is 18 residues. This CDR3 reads CASSYRARTSGGTDTQYF. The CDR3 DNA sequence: TGTGCCAGCAGCTACCGGGCCCGGACTAGCGGGGGAACAGATACGCAGTATTTT.

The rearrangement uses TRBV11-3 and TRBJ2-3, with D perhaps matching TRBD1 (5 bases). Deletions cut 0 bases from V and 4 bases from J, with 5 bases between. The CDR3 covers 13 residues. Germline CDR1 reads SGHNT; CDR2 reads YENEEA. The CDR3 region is CASSLEGADTQYF. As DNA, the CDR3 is TGTGCCAGCAGCTTAGAAGGGGCAGATACGCAGTATTTT.

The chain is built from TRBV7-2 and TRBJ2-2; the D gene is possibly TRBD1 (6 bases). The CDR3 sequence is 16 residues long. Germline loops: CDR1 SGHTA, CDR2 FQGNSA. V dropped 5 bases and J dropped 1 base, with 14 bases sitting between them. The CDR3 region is CASSVSGTMNTGELFF. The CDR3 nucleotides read TGTGCCAGCAGCGTTTCCGGGACAATGAACACCGGGGAGCTGTTTTTT.

CDR3 residues: CAWSVRGGAGGNTIYF. CDR3 DNA: TGTGCCTGGAGTGTACGAGGGGGCGCGGGTGGAAACACCATATATTTT. The chain is built from TRBV30 and TRBJ1-3; 7 bases fit TRBD1. The V and J ends lost 0 bases and 3 bases, in that order; junction bases with no gene match: 8. The CDR3 is made up of 16 amino acids. The germline CDR1 and CDR2 sequences are GTSNPN and SVGIG (reference sequence).

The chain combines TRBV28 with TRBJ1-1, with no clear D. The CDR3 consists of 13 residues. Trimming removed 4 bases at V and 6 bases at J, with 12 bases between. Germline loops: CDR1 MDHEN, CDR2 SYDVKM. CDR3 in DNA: TGTGCCAGCAGTTGGGCAGTAATCTCTGAAGCTTTCTTT. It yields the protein CASSWAVISEAFF.

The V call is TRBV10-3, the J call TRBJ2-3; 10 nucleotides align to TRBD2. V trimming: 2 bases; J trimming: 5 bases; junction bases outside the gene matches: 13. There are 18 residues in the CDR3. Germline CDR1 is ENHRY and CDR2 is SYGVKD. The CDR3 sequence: CAISEPGRVAGGLDTQYF. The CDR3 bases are TGTGCCATCAGTGAGCCCGGCCGGGTAGCGGGAGGACTAGATACGCAGTATTTT.

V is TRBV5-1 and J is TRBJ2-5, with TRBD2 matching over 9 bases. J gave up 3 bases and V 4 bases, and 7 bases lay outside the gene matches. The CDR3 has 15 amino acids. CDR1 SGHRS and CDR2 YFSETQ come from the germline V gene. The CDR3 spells CASSLRTSVEETQYF. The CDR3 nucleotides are TGCGCCAGCAGCCTACGGACTAGCGTCGAAGAGACCCAGTACTTC.

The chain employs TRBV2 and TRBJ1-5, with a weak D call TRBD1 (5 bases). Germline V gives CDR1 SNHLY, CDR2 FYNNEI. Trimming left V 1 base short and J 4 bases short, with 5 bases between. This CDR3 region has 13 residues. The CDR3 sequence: CASSEGTNQPQHF. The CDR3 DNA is TGTGCCAGCAGTGAAGGGACAAATCAGCCCCAGCATTTT.

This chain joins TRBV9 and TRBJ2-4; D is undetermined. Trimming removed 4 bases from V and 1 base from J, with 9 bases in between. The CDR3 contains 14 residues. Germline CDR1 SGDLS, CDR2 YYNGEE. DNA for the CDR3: TGTGCCAGCAGCCCGCAGGTGGCCAAAAACATTCAGTACTTC. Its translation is CASSPQVAKNIQYF.

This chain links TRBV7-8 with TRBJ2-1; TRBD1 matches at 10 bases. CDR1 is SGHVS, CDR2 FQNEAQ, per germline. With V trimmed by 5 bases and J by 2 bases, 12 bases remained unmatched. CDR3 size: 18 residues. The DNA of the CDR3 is TGTGCCAGCAGCACCTCGTACGGGACAGGGGTAACCTACAATGAGCAGTTCTTC. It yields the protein CASSTSYGTGVTYNEQFF.